Below are 13 T cell receptor beta chains sequenced from a single sample in a study of OX40 agonist ivuxolimab in advanced cancers. Sequencing was performed with immunoSEQ multiplex PCR; in TCRdb, only in-frame clones are kept and a portion is missing. The table includes 40,000 or so clones, around 80% detected once. The sample here was CD4+ or CD8+ T cells sorted from blood, taken in a trial of the OX40 agonist ivuxolimab. These receptors originate from an adult with an advanced solid tumor such as melanoma, head and neck, liver or kidney cancer.

The chain is built from TRBV5-1 and TRBJ1-1; D is perhaps TRBD1 (5 bases). With 2 bases removed from V and 1 base from J, the gap between germline ends came to 9 bases. There are 14 residues in the CDR3. Germline V lookup: CDR1 SGHRS, CDR2 YFSETQ. The CDR3 DNA is TGCGCCAGCAGCTTCGGGGCCCAGAACACTGAAGCTTTCTTT. Its translation: CASSFGAQNTEAFF. Based on the CDR3 plus reference TRBV5-1 and TRBJ1-1, the full variable domain is KAGVTQTPRYLIKTRGQQVTLSCSPISGHRSVSWYQQTPGQGLQFLFEYFSETQRNKGNFPGRFSGRQFSNSRSEMNVSTLELGDSALYLCASSFGAQNTEAFFGQGTRLTVV.

The chain carries TRBV2 and TRBJ2-1, with TRBD2 matching over 9 bases. The CDR3 covers 17 residues. V gave up 3 bases and J gave up 7 bases; unmatched junction bases: 13. Germline lookup yields CDR1 SNHLY and CDR2 FYNNEI. CDR3 in DNA: TGTGCCAGCAGTGAGGGTTTGGGACTAGCCTTCGAGAATGAGCAGTTCTTC. Translated, it gives CASSEGLGLAFENEQFF.

The V and J genes are TRBV29-1 and TRBJ2-7; 7 nucleotides match TRBD2. Germline lookup yields CDR1 SQVTM and CDR2 ANQGSEA. The junction had 3 bases not matched to a gene; V was cut back by 1 base and J by 0 bases. The CDR3 runs 14 residues. CDR3 sequence: CSVEARGTSYEQYF. The CDR3 nucleotides are TGCAGCGTTGAAGCGCGGGGGACCTCCTACGAGCAGTACTTC.

This clone was seen a handful of times. The chain recombines TRBV9 with TRBJ2-3; 14 bases map to TRBD2. Trimming removed 3 bases from V and 5 bases from J; junction bases left unmatched: 2. The CDR3 contains 15 residues. In germline, CDR1 is SGDLS, CDR2 YYNGEE. CDR3 in amino acids: CASSGTSGGRDTQYF. The CDR3, as DNA: TGTGCCAGCAGCGGGACTAGCGGGGGGAGAGATACGCAGTATTTT. The entire variable domain, with the rest obtained from reference TRBV9 and TRBJ2-3, is as follows: DSGVTQTPKHLITATGQRVTLRCSPRSGDLSVYWYQQSLDQGLQFLIQYYNGEERAKGNILERFSAQQFPDLHSELNLSSLELGDSALYFCASSGTSGGRDTQYFGPGTRLTVL.

This sequence joins TRBV9 and TRBJ2-3; a possible D gene is TRBD2 (6 bases). Germline CDR1 is SGDLS and CDR2 is YYNGEE. Trimming left V 2 bases short and J 3 bases short, with 13 bases between. The CDR3 spans 15 residues. This chain's CDR3 is CASSVTAGRTDTQYF. DNA of the CDR3: TGTGCCAGCAGCGTTACGGCGGGAAGAACAGATACGCAGTATTTT. Drawing the rest from reference TRBV9 and TRBJ2-3, the complete variable domain is DSGVTQTPKHLITATGQRVTLRCSPRSGDLSVYWYQQSLDQGLQFLIQYYNGEERAKGNILERFSAQQFPDLHSELNLSSLELGDSALYFCASSVTAGRTDTQYFGPGTRLTVL.

The chain couples TRBV2 to TRBJ2-5; 12 bases align to TRBD1. The V gene's germline CDR1 is SNHLY and CDR2 FYNNEI. Germline trimming cut 6 bases from V and 3 bases from J; bases unmatched to any gene: 5. This CDR3 comprises 15 residues. CDR3 in DNA: TGTGCCAGCAGCTCCGGGACAGGGGGCGAAGAGACCCAGTACTTC. Amino acid sequence: CASSSGTGGEETQYF.

The rearrangement uses TRBV6-5 and TRBJ2-4; D perhaps matches TRBD1 (5 bases). Trimming removed 2 bases from V and 3 bases from J, with 11 bases in between. CDR3 length: 15 residues. Germline loops: CDR1 MNHEY, CDR2 SVGAGI. The DNA of the CDR3 is TGTGCCAGCAGTTACCAAAGGGGCGGCAAAAACATTCAGTACTTC. Translated: CASSYQRGGKNIQYF.

The V and J genes are TRBV30 and TRBJ1-1; D gene unclear. V lost 0 bases to trimming and J lost 1 base, with 6 bases between them. CDR1 is GTSNPN and CDR2 is SVGIG in the germline V gene (reference sequence). There are 13 residues in the CDR3. The CDR3, as DNA: TGTGCCTGGAGTGTAACCGAGAACACTGAAGCTTTCTTT. This encodes CAWSVTENTEAFF.

Here the CDR3 reads CASSGGGTYTDTQYF. The CDR3 DNA reads TGTGCCAGCAGCGGCGGGGGGACCTACACAGATACGCAGTATTTT. This sequence joins TRBV7-2 and TRBJ2-3; 8 bases are a match to TRBD2. This CDR3 comprises 15 residues. Per germline, CDR1 SGHTA and CDR2 FQGNSA. V gave up 5 bases and J gave up 2 bases; unmatched junction bases: 6.

The count of this clone is one. The rearrangement links TRBV7-2 to TRBJ2-2, with 11 bases matching TRBD2. V lost 6 bases, J lost 4 bases, and 7 bases stayed unmatched. This CDR3 contains 16 residues. The germline V gene encodes CDR1 SGHTA and CDR2 FQGNSA. CDR3: CASRPLAGVVTGELFF. The DNA for the CDR3 is TGTGCCAGCAGGCCACTAGCGGGAGTGGTCACCGGGGAGCTGTTTTTT.

The rearrangement joins TRBV11-2 to TRBJ2-3, with unresolved D. The germline gives CDR1 SGHAT, CDR2 FQNNGV. CDR3 length: 14 residues. V was clipped by 1 base and J by 2 bases, with 7 bases between them. The DNA for the CDR3 is TGTGCCAGCAGCTTAGGCAGAGACACAGATACGCAGTATTTT. Residues: CASSLGRDTDTQYF.

The chain uses TRBV19 and TRBJ2-5, with TRBD1 matching over 7 bases. The tail of the sequence fits TRBJ2-7 better, so the J call may be wrong. The CDR3 runs 15 residues. The germline gives CDR1 LNHDA, CDR2 SQIVND (reference sequence). For the CDR3, the DNA is TGTGCCAGTAGTATAGATCTGGGACAGTCCTACGAGCAGTACTTC. Protein: CASSIDLGQSYEQYF.

The rearrangement joins TRBV5-4 to TRBJ2-5; TRBD1 agrees at 10 bases. Per the germline V gene, CDR1 is SGHNT and CDR2 is YYREEE (reference sequence). The length of the CDR3 is 14 residues. Trimming at V came to 3 bases and at J to 10 bases, leaving 9 bases not matched to a gene. The CDR3 coding sequence is TGTGCCAGCAGCTGGACAGGGGGTTTGGGTGGCCAGTACTTC. Its protein product is CASSWTGGLGGQYF.